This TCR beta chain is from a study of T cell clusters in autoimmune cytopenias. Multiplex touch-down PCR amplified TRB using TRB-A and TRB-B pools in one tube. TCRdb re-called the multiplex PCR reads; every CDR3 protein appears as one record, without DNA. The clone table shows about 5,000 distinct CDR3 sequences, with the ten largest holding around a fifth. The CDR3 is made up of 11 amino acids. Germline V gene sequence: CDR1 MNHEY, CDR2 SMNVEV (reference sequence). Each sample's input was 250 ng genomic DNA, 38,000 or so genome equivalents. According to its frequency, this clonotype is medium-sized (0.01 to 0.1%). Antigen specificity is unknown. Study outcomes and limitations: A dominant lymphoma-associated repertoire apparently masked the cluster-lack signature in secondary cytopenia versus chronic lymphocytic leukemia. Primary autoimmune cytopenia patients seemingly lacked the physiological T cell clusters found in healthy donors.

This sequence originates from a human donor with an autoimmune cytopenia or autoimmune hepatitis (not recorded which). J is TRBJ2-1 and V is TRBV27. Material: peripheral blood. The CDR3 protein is CASSWGGEQFF.